These 18 T cell receptor beta chains were sequenced from one sample in a study of control samples from healthy donors and cancer patients. Produced via immunoSEQ multiplex PCR; TCRdb's table is partial and in-frame only. The table lists 250,000 to 300,000 clones, over 75% of them singletons. The sequenced material came from PBMCs. The receptors come from a woman aged 55-70 years with lung cancer.

The chain carries TRBV12-3 or TRBV12-4 and TRBJ1-2; 7 bases line up with TRBD1. The CDR3 runs to 13 residues. V trimming: 4 bases; J trimming: 7 bases; junction bases outside the gene matches: 6. CDR3 amino acids: CASSSIGGLGYTF. In DNA, the CDR3 is TGTGCCAGCAGTTCCATAGGGGGCCTTGGCTACACCTTC.

The chain couples TRBV6-1 to TRBJ2-5; TRBD2 matches 7 bases. CDR3 size: 15 residues. V lost 1 base and J lost 4; bases outside the gene matches: 6. CDR1 is MNHNS, CDR2 SASEGT, per germline. CDR3 DNA: TGTGCCAGCAGTGAAGTTGGGGGGGTTCGAGAGACCCAGTACTTC. This encodes CASSEVGGVRETQYF.

The chain recombines TRBV2 with TRBJ2-3, with D maybe TRBD2 (6 bases). This CDR3 region has 12 residues. Germline V lookup: CDR1 SNHLY, CDR2 FYNNEI. V lost 10 bases and J lost 6, with 14 bases in between. CDR3 in DNA: TGTGCCAAGGGGAGGATTGATGATACGCAGTATTTT. Amino acid sequence: CAKGRIDDTQYF.

V and J are TRBV6-5 and TRBJ1-2; D gene uncertain. This CDR3 is 13 amino acids long. Trimming took 5 bases from V and 7 from J, leaving 14 bases between them. The V gene's germline CDR1 is MNHEY and CDR2 SVGAGI. CDR3 loop: CASSLVGIGGYTF. The CDR3 region has the DNA TGTGCCAGCAGTCTTGTCGGAATTGGTGGCTACACCTTC.

The chain recombines TRBV20-1 with TRBJ1-1; no firm D call. The CDR3 loop spans 11 amino acids. CDR1 is DFQATT and CDR2 is SNEGSKA in the germline V gene (reference sequence). With 6 bases removed from V and 3 bases from J, the gap between germline ends came to 8 bases. The CDR3 sequence: CSAQRDTEAFF. Written as DNA, the CDR3 is TGCAGTGCACAACGGGACACTGAAGCTTTCTTT.

The chain has TRBV3-1 (or the pseudogene TRBV3-2) and TRBJ2-1, with D perhaps matching TRBD1 (5 bases). Germline V gene sequence: CDR1 LGHDT, CDR2 YNNKEL (reference sequence). The CDR3 sequence is 13 residues long. The ends were cut back, 3 bases at V and 9 bases at J, with 12 bases in the middle. The CDR3 coding sequence is TGTGCCAGCAGCCACCAGGGAATCAGTGAGCAGTTCTTC. Amino acids: CASSHQGISEQFF.

In its sample, this clone was seen many times. CDR3 region: CASSLRADASYNEQFF. CDR3 DNA: TGTGCCAGCAGCTTAAGGGCGGATGCCTCCTACAATGAGCAGTTCTTC. The chain has TRBV11-2 and TRBJ2-1; D gene uncertain. Trimming removed 2 bases at V and 0 bases at J, with 11 bases between. Germline V gives CDR1 SGHAT, CDR2 FQNNGV. The CDR3 sequence is 16 residues long. Complete variable domain (other parts from reference TRBV11-2 and TRBJ2-1): EAGVAQSPRYKIIEKRQSVAFWCNPISGHATLYWYQQILGQGPKLLIQFQNNGVVDDSQLPKDRFSAERLKGVDSTLKIQPAKLEDSAVYLCASSLRADASYNEQFFGPGTRLTVL.

The V call is TRBV24-1, the J call TRBJ2-2; a weak D match, TRBD1 (6 bases). The CDR3 spans 15 residues. Germline loops: CDR1 KGHDR, CDR2 SFDVKD. V lost 5 bases, J lost 1 base, and 10 bases lay in between. The DNA of the CDR3 is TGTGCCACCAGTGGACAGGTACTGAACACCGGGGAGCTGTTTTTT. Its translation: CATSGQVLNTGELFF.

The chain has TRBV10-3 and TRBJ1-2; D is unresolved. This CDR3 contains 14 residues. V was trimmed by 6 bases and J by 6 bases, leaving 17 bases between them. The germline CDR1 and CDR2 sequences are ENHRY and SYGVKD. The CDR3, as DNA: TGTGCCATCAGCCACGACTCATTTGGAGATGGCTACACCTTC. Its translation: CAISHDSFGDGYTF.

The rearrangement uses TRBV10-3 and TRBJ2-7; TRBD1 is a possible D gene (6 bases). V dropped 0 bases and J dropped 0 bases, with 21 bases sitting between them. The CDR3 is 19 residues long. Germline values: CDR1 ENHRY, CDR2 SYGVKD. CDR3 region: CAISESTVLGAGDSYEQYF. For the CDR3, the DNA is TGTGCCATCAGTGAGTCGACAGTACTCGGGGCAGGGGACTCCTACGAGCAGTACTTC.

A word on this clone: Distinct nucleotide sequences in the sample also encode this CDR3. The chain recombines TRBV7-9 with TRBJ2-5; TRBD2 matches at 9 bases. V lost 3 bases to trimming and J lost 5 bases; unmatched junction nucleotides: 16. Looked up from germline, CDR1 is SEHNR and CDR2 is FQNEAQ (reference sequence). The CDR3 spans 18 residues. This CDR3 is CASSFRGGVSGRSETQYF. CDR3 sequence (DNA): TGTGCCAGCAGCTTCCGAGGGGGGGTTAGCGGGAGATCTGAGACCCAGTACTTC. The complete variable domain, with remaining parts taken from reference TRBV7-9 and TRBJ2-5, reads DTGVSQNPRHKITKRGQNVTFRCDPISEHNRLYWYRQTLGQGPEFLTYFQNEAQLEKSRLLSDRFSAERPKGSFSTLEIQRTEQGDSAMYLCASSFRGGVSGRSETQYFGPGTRLLVL.

V is TRBV27 and J is TRBJ2-1; D is ambiguous. The CDR3 extends over 16 amino acids. Germline CDR1 reads MNHEY; CDR2 reads SMNVEV (reference sequence). V was pared by 7 bases and J by 6 bases, with 22 bases between. In DNA, the CDR3 is TGTGCCAGCAAAAAAATGGTGACGTTTGGCGGCAATGAGCAGTTCTTC. This codes for CASKKMVTFGGNEQFF.

The V gene is TRBV20-1, the J gene TRBJ1-4, with D hard to call. Deletions cut 5 bases from V and 5 bases from J, with 6 bases between. This CDR3 is 11 amino acids long. Germline V gene sequence: CDR1 DFQATT, CDR2 SNEGSKA (reference sequence). Here the CDR3 DNA reads TGCAGTGCTCGGGTGAATGAAAAACTGTTTTTT. It is translated as CSARVNEKLFF.

The gene calls are TRBV7-2 and TRBJ2-5, with 7 positions matching TRBD2. Germline loops: CDR1 SGHTA, CDR2 FQGNSA. V was pared by 2 bases and J by 4 bases, with 10 bases of the junction left unmatched. The CDR3 is 16 amino acids. The CDR3 here is CASSLWWGGSGETQYF. In nucleotides, the CDR3 is TGTGCCAGCAGCTTATGGTGGGGCGGGAGCGGAGAGACCCAGTACTTC.

This chain uses TRBV19 with TRBJ1-5; TRBD1 matches 7 bases. CDR1 is LNHDA and CDR2 is SQIVND in the germline V gene (reference sequence). With V trimmed by 5 bases and J by 3 bases, 4 bases remained unmatched. The CDR3 spans 14 residues. The CDR3 spells CASSRTGVNQPQHF. CDR3 DNA sequence: TGTGCCAGTAGTCGGACAGGCGTCAATCAGCCCCAGCATTTT.

The J gene is TRBJ2-6, the V gene TRBV28; 12 nucleotides line up with TRBD2. Trimming removed 5 bases from V and 0 bases from J; junction bases left unmatched: 2. The CDR3 is 17 residues long. The V gene's germline CDR1 is MDHEN and CDR2 SYDVKM. The CDR3 coding sequence is TGTGCCAGCAGTACACTAGCGGGAGGCTCTGGGGCCAACGTCCTGACTTTC. Translated, it gives CASSTLAGGSGANVLTF.

The chain has TRBV5-4 and TRBJ2-6; D gene unclear. The germline gives CDR1 SGHNT, CDR2 YYREEE (reference sequence). With 4 bases removed from V and 0 bases from J, the gap between germline ends came to 8 bases. CDR3 length: 15 residues. This chain's CDR3 is CASSPRVSGANVLTF. CDR3 bases: TGTGCCAGCAGCCCTCGGGTCTCTGGGGCCAACGTCCTGACTTTC.

The CDR3 loop reads CASIDPNTGELFF. DNA for the CDR3: TGTGCCAGCATCGACCCGAACACCGGGGAGCTGTTTTTT. The genes are TRBV6-5 and TRBJ2-2; D remains ambiguous. Looked up from germline, CDR1 is MNHEY and CDR2 is SVGAGI. The CDR3 runs 13 residues. Trimming pared 7 bases from V and 0 bases from J, leaving 6 bases between.